This TCR beta chain stems from a study of control samples from healthy donors and cancer patients. The data were produced by immunoSEQ multiplex PCR, yet TCRdb's version contains in-frame clones alone and is incomplete. The sample shows some 140,000 clones, 90% to 95% of them seen only once. Per the germline V gene, CDR1 is LNHDA and CDR2 is SQIVND (reference sequence). The CDR3 is 17 residues long. Trimming removed 4 bases at V and 0 bases at J, with 16 bases between. The rearrangement links TRBV19 to TRBJ1-3; perhaps TRBD1 as D (6 bases). The receptor was derived from a man aged 55 to 69 with colorectal cancer. Sequencing used PBMCs. CDR3 nucleotide sequence: TGTGCCAGTAGTACCGGACAGCCGTCGGTCTCTGGAAACACCATATATTTT. It specifies CASSTGQPSVSGNTIYF.